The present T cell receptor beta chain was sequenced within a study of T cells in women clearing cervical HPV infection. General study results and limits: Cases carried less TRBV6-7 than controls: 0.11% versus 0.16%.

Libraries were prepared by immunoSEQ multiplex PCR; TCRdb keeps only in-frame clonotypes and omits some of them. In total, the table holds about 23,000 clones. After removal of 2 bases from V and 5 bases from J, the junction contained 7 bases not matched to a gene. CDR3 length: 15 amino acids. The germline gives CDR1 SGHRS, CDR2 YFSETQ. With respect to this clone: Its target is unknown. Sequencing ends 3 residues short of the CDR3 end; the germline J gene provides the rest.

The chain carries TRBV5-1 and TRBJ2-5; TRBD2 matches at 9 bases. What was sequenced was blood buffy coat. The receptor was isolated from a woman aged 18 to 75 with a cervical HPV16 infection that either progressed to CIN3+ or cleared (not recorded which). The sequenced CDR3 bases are TGCGCCAGCAGCTTTGGAGCGGGAGGAGGGGAGACC. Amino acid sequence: CASSFGAGGGET. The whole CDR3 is CASSFGAGGGETQYF.